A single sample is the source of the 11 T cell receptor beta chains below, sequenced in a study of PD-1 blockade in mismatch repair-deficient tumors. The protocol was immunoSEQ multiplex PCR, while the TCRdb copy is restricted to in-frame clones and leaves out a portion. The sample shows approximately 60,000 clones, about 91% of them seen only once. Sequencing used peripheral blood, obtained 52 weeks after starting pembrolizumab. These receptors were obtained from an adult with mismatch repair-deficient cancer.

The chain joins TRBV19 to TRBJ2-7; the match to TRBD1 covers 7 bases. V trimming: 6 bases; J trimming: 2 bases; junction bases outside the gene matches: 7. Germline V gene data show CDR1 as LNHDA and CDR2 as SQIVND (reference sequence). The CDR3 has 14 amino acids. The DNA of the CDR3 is TGTGCCAGTAGCCTCCCGGGACAGACCTACGAGCAGTACTTC. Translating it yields CASSLPGQTYEQYF. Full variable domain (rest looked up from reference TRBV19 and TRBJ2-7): DGGITQSPKYLFRKEGQNVTLSCEQNLNHDAMYWYRQDPGQGLRLIYYSQIVNDFQKGDIAEGYSVSREKKESFPLTVTSAQKNPTAFYLCASSLPGQTYEQYFGPGTRLTVT.

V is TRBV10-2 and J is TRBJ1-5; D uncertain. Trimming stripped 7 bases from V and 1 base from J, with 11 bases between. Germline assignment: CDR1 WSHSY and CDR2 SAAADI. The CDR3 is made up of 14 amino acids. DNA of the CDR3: TGCGCCAGCATGCAGGCGGAAAGCAATCAGCCCCAGCATTTT. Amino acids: CASMQAESNQPQHF.

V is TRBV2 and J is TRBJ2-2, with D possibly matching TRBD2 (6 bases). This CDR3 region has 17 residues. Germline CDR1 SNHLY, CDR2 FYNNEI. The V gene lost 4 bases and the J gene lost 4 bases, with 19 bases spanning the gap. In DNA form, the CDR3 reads TGTGCCAGCAGTGTTGGGTTACGGCCGCGGGGCACCGGGGAGCTGTTTTTT. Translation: CASSVGLRPRGTGELFF.

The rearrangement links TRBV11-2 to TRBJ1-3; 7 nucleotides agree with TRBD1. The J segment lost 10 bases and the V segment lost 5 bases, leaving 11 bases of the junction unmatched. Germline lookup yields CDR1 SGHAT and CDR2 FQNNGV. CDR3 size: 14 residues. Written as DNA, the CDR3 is TGTGCCAGCAGCGCACGGGACAGTGAATCAACCATATATTTT. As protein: CASSARDSESTIYF.

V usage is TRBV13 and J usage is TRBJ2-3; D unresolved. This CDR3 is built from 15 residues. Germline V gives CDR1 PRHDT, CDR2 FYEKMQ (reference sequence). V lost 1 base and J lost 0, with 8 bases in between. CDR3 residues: CASSLEAASTDTQYF. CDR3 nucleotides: TGTGCCAGCAGCTTAGAGGCAGCTAGCACAGATACGCAGTATTTT.

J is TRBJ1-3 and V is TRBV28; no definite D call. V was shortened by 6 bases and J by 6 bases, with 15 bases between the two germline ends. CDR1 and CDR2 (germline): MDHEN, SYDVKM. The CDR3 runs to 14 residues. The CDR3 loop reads CASSTIERVNTIYF. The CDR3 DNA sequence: TGTGCCAGCAGCACAATAGAAAGAGTAAACACCATATATTTT. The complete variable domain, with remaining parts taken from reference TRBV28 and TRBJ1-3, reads DVKVTQSSRYLVKRTGEKVFLECVQDMDHENMFWYRQDPGLGLRLIYFSYDVKMKEKGDIPEGYSVSREKKERFSLILESASTNQTSMYLCASSTIERVNTIYFGEGSWLTVV.

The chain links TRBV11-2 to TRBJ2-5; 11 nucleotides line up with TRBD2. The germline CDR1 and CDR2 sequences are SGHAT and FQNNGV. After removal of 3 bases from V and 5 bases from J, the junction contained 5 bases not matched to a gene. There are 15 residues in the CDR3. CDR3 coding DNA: TGTGCCAGCAGCTTTAGCGGGAGGGCGCGTGAGACCCAGTACTTC. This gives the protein CASSFSGRARETQYF. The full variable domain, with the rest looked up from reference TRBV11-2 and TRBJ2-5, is EAGVAQSPRYKIIEKRQSVAFWCNPISGHATLYWYQQILGQGPKLLIQFQNNGVVDDSQLPKDRFSAERLKGVDSTLKIQPAKLEDSAVYLCASSFSGRARETQYFGPGTRLLVL.

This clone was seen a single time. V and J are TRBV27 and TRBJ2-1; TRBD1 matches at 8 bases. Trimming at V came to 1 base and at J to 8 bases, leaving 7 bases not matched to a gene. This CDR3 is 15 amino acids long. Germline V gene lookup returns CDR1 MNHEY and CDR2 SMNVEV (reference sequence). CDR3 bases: TGTGCCAGCAGTTTATGGACAGGGAACTTCGATGAGCAGTTCTTC. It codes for CASSLWTGNFDEQFF.

The CDR3 DNA is TGTGCCAGCAGTCCTTTTGGGGGGAACACTGAAGCTTTCTTT. Amino acid sequence: CASSPFGGNTEAFF. This chain uses TRBV6-5 with TRBJ1-1; maybe TRBD1 (5 bases). The germline V and J ends were trimmed by 5 bases and 1 base, with 11 bases remaining between them. The CDR3 spans 14 residues. Germline lookup yields CDR1 MNHEY and CDR2 SVGAGI.

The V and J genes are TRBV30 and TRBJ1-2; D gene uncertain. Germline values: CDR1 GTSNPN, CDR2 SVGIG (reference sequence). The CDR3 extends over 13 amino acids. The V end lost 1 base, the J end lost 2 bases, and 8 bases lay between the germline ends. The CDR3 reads CAWSGPLNYGYTF. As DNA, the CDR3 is TGTGCCTGGAGTGGTCCCCTAAACTATGGCTACACCTTC.

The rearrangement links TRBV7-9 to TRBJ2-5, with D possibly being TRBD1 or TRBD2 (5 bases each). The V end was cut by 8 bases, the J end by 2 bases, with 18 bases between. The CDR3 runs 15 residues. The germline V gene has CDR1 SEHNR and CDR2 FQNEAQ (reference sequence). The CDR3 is CASESWGSQQETQYF. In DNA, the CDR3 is TGTGCCAGCGAGAGTTGGGGGAGCCAACAAGAGACCCAGTACTTC.